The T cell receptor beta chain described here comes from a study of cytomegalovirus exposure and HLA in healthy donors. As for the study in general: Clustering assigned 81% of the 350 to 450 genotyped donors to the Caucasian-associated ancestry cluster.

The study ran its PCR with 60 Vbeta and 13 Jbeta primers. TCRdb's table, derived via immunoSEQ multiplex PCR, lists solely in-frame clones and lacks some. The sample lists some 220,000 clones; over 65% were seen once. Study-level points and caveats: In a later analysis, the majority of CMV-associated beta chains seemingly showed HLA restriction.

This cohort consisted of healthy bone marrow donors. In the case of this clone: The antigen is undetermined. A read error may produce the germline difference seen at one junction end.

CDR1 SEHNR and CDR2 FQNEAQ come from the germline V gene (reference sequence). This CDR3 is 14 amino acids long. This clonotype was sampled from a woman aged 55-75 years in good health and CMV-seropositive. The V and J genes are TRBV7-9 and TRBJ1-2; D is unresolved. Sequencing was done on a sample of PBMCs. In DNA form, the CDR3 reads TGTGCCAGCAGCTTAGACTATGAGAACTGTGGCTACACCTTC. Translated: CASSLDYENCGYTF.